Listed here are 15 T cell receptor beta chains from one sample, sequenced in a study of T cell repertoires in cytomegalovirus infection (dated 2019 in TCRdb). The sequencer was an Illumina HiSeq 1500. Clones were called with MiXCR by TCRdb after fastp trimmed the public reads at Q25, and only in-frame beta chains were retained. One record per CDR3 amino acid sequence lists the most common genes and DNA. In this sample the table shows about 260,000 distinct CDR3 sequences, approximately 9.1% of which occur a single time. Of the sample, about 14% falls within the top ten clones. The sample taken for sequencing was PBMCs. The origin of the receptors is a human donor in good health (CMV status not recorded). Some clones in this sample may be carry-over from other donors' samples.

This clonotype was recorded many times. The V and J genes are TRBV10-3 and TRBJ2-7, with TRBD2 as a possible D gene (7 bases). Between the trimmed V and J ends, which lost 0 bases and 7 bases, there was a span of 16 bases. From germline, CDR1 is ENHRY and CDR2 SYGVKD. CDR3 length equals 15 residues. The CDR3 DNA reads as TGTGCCATCAGTGAGTCGCTGGGCGGGGGCGGGGAGCAGTACTTC. It codes for CAISESLGGGGEQYF.

The V call is TRBV3-1, the J call TRBJ1-1; D remains unclear. Germline V gives CDR1 LGHDT, CDR2 YNNKEL (reference sequence). The V end was cut by 0 bases, the J end by 3 bases, with 8 bases between. The CDR3 length is 14 residues. The CDR3 DNA sequence: TGTGCCAGCAGCCAAGATTCTAGGGACACTGAAGCTTTCTTT. Translation gives CASSQDSRDTEAFF.

CDR3 loop: CASAQGVGANVLTF. The CDR3 DNA follows: TGTGCTAGTGCCCAAGGGGTCGGGGCCAACGTCCTGACTTTC. The chain carries TRBV12-5 and TRBJ2-6, with D possibly TRBD1 on 5 matching bases. Looked up from germline, CDR1 is LGHNT and CDR2 is FRNRAP. This CDR3 region has 14 residues. V lost 7 bases, J lost 4 bases, and 11 bases lay in between.

This clonotype was counted many times. The gene calls are TRBV25-1 and TRBJ1-6; D is ambiguous. Germline V lookup: CDR1 MGHDK, CDR2 SYGVNS. Trimming pared 6 bases from V and 10 bases from J, leaving 10 bases between. The CDR3 has 12 amino acids. CDR3 sequence (DNA): TGTGCCAGCAGGGACTCAGTCTCACCCCTCCACTTT. It translates to CASRDSVSPLHF.

This clonotype was counted only a few times. The V gene is TRBV20-1, the J gene TRBJ2-5, with a tentative D call TRBD2 (6 bases). Germline-derived CDR1 and CDR2 are DFQATT and SNEGSKA (reference sequence). This CDR3 is 13 amino acids long. Trimming left V 6 bases short and J 5 bases short, with 16 bases between. The CDR3 sequence is CSATVEGRETQYF. CDR3 bases: TGCAGTGCCACCGTGGAGGGTAGGGAGACCCAGTACTTC.

This clonotype has a count of ten or more. The rearrangement links TRBV7-6 to TRBJ2-3; 8 nucleotides match TRBD1. The V gene's germline CDR1 is SGHVS and CDR2 FNYEAQ. Trimming at V came to 5 bases and at J to 0 bases, leaving 10 bases not matched to a gene. The CDR3 contains 17 residues. CDR3 sequence: CASSPPRTGTSTDTQYF. Here the CDR3 DNA reads TGTGCCAGCAGCCCACCTCGGACAGGGACTAGCACAGATACGCAGTATTTT.

The chain recombines TRBV7-9 with TRBJ1-1; D unclear. Trimming left V 2 bases short and J 5 bases short, with 9 bases between. Germline V gene data show CDR1 as SEHNR and CDR2 as FQNEAQ (reference sequence). The CDR3 has 13 amino acids. This CDR3 reads CASSLLQETEAFF. The CDR3 coding sequence is TGTGCCAGCAGCTTATTGCAGGAGACTGAAGCTTTCTTT.

In its sample, this clonotype was seen many times. The chain is built from TRBV28 and TRBJ1-5, with D unresolved. The V end lost 6 bases, the J end lost 4 bases, and 13 bases lay between the germline ends. The CDR3 sequence is 14 residues long. Germline V CDR1 and CDR2: MDHEN, SYDVKM. The CDR3 loop is CASRLSQTNQPQHF. CDR3 nucleotides: TGTGCCAGCAGACTTAGCCAAACTAATCAGCCCCAGCATTTT.

There are many counts of this clonotype. This chain uses TRBV7-2 with TRBJ1-2, with 8 bases matching TRBD1. V lost 0 bases to trimming and J lost 8 bases; unmatched junction nucleotides: 5. The CDR3 runs 14 residues. Germline-derived CDR1 and CDR2 are SGHTA and FQGNSA. The CDR3 sequence: CASSLAWTGTGYTF. CDR3 nucleotides: TGTGCCAGCAGCTTAGCCTGGACAGGGACCGGCTACACCTTC. The full variable domain, in which reference TRBV7-2 and TRBJ1-2 provide the parts outside the CDR3, is GAGVSQSPSNKVTEKGKDVELRCDPISGHTALYWYRQSLGQGLEFLIYFQGNSAPDKSGLPSDRFSAERTGGSVSTLTIQRTQQEDSAVYLCASSLAWTGTGYTFGSGTRLTVV.

The table lists this clonotype with a few counts. The chain has TRBV4-3 and TRBJ1-1; 7 bases match TRBD1. This CDR3 spans 16 amino acids. V trimming: 3 bases; J trimming: 0 bases; junction bases outside the gene matches: 7. CDR1 LGHNA and CDR2 YSLEER come from the germline V gene. CDR3 protein: CASSQYRDRMNTEAFF. CDR3 bases: TGCGCCAGCAGCCAGTACCGGGACAGAATGAACACTGAAGCTTTCTTT.

There are many counts of this clonotype. The chain recombines TRBV7-2 with TRBJ2-7; 7 positions match TRBD1. The V gene's germline CDR1 is SGHTA and CDR2 FQGNSA. V shed 1 base, J shed 6 bases, and the junction held 6 bases outside the gene matches. CDR3 length: 14 residues. The CDR3 bases are TGTGCCAGCAGCTTAGACAACAGGGGTCTCGAGCAGTACTTC. Translation gives CASSLDNRGLEQYF.

The sample holds many counts of this clonotype. The V gene is TRBV12-3 or TRBV12-4, the J gene TRBJ2-4, with TRBD1 as a possible D gene (5 bases). The CDR3 runs 16 residues. The ends were cut back, 3 bases at V and 0 bases at J, with 12 bases in the middle. CDR3 in DNA: TGTGCCAGCAGTTTTACAGGCTCCTTAGCCAAAAACATTCAGTACTTC. Translated: CASSFTGSLAKNIQYF.

This clonotype came up many times. The rearrangement joins TRBV7-2 to TRBJ1-2, with D tentatively TRBD1 (6 bases). CDR1 SGHTA and CDR2 FQGNSA come from the germline V gene. V shed 2 bases and J shed 8 bases, with 21 bases lying between them. The CDR3 runs 16 residues. For the CDR3, the DNA is TGTGCCAGCAGCTTACAAGTTCATACAGGGTTGAGAGGCTACACCTTC. Translated, it gives CASSLQVHTGLRGYTF. Drawing the rest from reference TRBV7-2 and TRBJ1-2, the complete variable domain is GAGVSQSPSNKVTEKGKDVELRCDPISGHTALYWYRQSLGQGLEFLIYFQGNSAPDKSGLPSDRFSAERTGGSVSTLTIQRTQQEDSAVYLCASSLQVHTGLRGYTFGSGTRLTVV.

This chain joins TRBV10-3 and TRBJ2-3, with D possibly being TRBD2 (7 bases). The CDR3 contains 16 residues. V shed 0 bases and J shed 0 bases, with 10 bases lying between them. Germline V gene data show CDR1 as ENHRY and CDR2 as SYGVKD. The CDR3 DNA is TGTGCCATCAGTGAGTCGGCGGGGGCAAGCACAGATACGCAGTATTTT. Residues: CAISESAGASTDTQYF.

This clonotype was counted at least ten times. The V and J genes are TRBV7-3 and TRBJ1-6, with TRBD1 matching over 9 bases. This CDR3 is built from 15 residues. J gave up 10 bases and V 0 bases, and 4 bases lay outside the gene matches. In germline, CDR1 is SGHTA, CDR2 FQGTGA. The CDR3 region has the DNA TGTGCCAGCAGCTTAACTCCCGGACAGGGGTCACCCCTCCACTTT. Its protein product is CASSLTPGQGSPLHF.